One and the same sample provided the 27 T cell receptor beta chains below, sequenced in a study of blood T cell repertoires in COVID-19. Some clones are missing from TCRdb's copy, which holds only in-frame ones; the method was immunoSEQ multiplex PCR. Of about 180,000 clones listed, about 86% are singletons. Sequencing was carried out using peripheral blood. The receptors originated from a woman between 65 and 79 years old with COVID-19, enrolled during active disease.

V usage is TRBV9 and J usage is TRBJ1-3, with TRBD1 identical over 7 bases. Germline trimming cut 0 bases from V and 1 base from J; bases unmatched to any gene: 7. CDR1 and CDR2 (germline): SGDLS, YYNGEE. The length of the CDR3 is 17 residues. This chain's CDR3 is CASSVVGTAPSGNTIYF. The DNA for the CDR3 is TGTGCCAGCAGCGTAGTGGGGACAGCTCCTTCTGGAAACACCATATATTTT.

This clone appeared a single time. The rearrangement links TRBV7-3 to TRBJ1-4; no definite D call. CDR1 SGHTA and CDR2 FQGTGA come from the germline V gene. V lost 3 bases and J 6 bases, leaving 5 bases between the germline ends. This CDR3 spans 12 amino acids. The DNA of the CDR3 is TGTGCCAGCAGCTTCGGGGATGAAAAACTGTTTTTT. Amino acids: CASSFGDEKLFF. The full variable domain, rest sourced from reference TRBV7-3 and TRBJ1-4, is GAGVSQTPSNKVTEKGKYVELRCDPISGHTALYWYRQSLGQGPEFLIYFQGTGAADDSGLPNDRFFAVRPEGSVSTLKIQRTERGDSAVYLCASSFGDEKLFFGSGTQLSVL.

CDR3 coding DNA: TGTGCCAGCAGTTCGACTAGCATCTATGAGCAGTTCTTC. It translates to CASSSTSIYEQFF. The chain combines TRBV27 with TRBJ2-1; 7 nucleotides align to TRBD2. The CDR3 spans 13 residues. V shed 4 bases and J 8 bases; nucleotides not matched to a gene: 5. Germline loops: CDR1 MNHEY, CDR2 SMNVEV (reference sequence).

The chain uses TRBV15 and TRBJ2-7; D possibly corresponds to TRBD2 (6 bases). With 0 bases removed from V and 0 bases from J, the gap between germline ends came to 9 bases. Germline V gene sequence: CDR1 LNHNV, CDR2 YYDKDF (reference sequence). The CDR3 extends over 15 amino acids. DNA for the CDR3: TGTGCCACCAGCAGAGAGACCGGGAGCTCCTACGAGCAGTACTTC. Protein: CATSRETGSSYEQYF.

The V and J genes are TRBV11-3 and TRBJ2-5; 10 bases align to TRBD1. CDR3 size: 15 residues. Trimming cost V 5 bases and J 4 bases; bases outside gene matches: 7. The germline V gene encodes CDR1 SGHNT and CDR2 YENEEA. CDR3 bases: TGTGCCAGCAGCCCGGGACAGGGGAGTGGAGAGACCCAGTACTTC. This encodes CASSPGQGSGETQYF.

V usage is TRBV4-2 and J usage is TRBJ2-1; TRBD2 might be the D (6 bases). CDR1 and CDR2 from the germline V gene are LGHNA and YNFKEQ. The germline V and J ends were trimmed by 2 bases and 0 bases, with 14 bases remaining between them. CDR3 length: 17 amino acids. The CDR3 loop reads CASSQPGTLSSYNEQFF. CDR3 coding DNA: TGTGCCAGCAGCCAACCCGGGACTCTAAGCTCCTACAATGAGCAGTTCTTC.

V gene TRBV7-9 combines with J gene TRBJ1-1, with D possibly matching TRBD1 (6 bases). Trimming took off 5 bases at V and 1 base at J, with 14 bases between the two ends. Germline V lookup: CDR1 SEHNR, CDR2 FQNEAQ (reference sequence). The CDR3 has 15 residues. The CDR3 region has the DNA TGTGCCAGCAGCCCGGGGGGGGCGGAGAACACTGAAGCTTTCTTT. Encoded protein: CASSPGGAENTEAFF. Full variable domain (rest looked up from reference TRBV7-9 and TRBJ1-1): DTGVSQNPRHKITKRGQNVTFRCDPISEHNRLYWYRQTLGQGPEFLTYFQNEAQLEKSRLLSDRFSAERPKGSFSTLEIQRTEQGDSAMYLCASSPGGAENTEAFFGQGTRLTVV.

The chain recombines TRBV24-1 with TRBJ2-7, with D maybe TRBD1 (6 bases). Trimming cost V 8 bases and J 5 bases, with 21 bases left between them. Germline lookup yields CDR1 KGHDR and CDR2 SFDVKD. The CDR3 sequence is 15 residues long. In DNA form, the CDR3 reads TGTGCCACCATTTTAGGGGACAAACATGTCGACGAGCAGTACTTC. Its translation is CATILGDKHVDEQYF.

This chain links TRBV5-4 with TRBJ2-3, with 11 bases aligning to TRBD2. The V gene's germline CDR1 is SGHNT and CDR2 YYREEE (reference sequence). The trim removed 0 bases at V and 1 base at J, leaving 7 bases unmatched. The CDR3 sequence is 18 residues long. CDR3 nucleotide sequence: TGTGCCAGCAGCTTGGGGCTACTAGCGGGAGTGGGCACAGATACGCAGTATTTT. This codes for CASSLGLLAGVGTDTQYF.

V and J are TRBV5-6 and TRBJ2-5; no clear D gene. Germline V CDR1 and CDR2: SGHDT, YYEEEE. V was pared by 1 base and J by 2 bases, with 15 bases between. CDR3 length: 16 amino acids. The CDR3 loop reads CASSLFNSPSQETQYF. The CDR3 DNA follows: TGTGCCAGCAGCTTGTTCAACAGTCCCTCTCAAGAGACCCAGTACTTC. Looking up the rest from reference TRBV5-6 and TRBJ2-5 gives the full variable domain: DAGVTQSPTHLIKTRGQQVTLRCSPKSGHDTVSWYQQALGQGPQFIFQYYEEEERQRGNFPDRFSGHQFPNYSSELNVNALLLGDSALYLCASSLFNSPSQETQYFGPGTRLLVL.

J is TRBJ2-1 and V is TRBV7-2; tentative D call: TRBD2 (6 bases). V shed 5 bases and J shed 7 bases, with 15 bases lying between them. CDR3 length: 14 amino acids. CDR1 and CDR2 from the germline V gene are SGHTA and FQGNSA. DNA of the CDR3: TGTGCCAGCAGCCCTATGGGGGGAAGGAATGAGCAGTTCTTC. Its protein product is CASSPMGGRNEQFF.

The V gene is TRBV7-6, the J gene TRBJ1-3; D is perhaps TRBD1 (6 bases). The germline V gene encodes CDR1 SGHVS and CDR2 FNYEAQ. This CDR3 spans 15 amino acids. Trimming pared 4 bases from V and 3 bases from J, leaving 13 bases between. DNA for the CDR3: TGTGCCAGCAGCTCCGACAGGCGCGGTGGAAACACCATATATTTT. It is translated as CASSSDRRGGNTIYF.

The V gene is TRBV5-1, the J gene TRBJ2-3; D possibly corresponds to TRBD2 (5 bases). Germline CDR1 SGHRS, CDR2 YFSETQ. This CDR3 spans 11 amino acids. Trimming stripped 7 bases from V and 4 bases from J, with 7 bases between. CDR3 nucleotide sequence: TGCGCCAGCCGGGGTCCAGATACGCAGTATTTT. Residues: CASRGPDTQYF.

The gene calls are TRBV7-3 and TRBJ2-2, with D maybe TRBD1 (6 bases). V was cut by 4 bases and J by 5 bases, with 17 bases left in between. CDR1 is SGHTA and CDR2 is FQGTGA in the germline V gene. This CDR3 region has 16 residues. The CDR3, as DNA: TGTGCCAGCAGCTCACTCCCGGGACACAGTACCGGGGAGCTGTTTTTT. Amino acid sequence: CASSSLPGHSTGELFF. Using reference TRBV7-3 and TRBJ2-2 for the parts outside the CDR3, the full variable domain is GAGVSQTPSNKVTEKGKYVELRCDPISGHTALYWYRQSLGQGPEFLIYFQGTGAADDSGLPNDRFFAVRPEGSVSTLKIQRTERGDSAVYLCASSSLPGHSTGELFFGEGSRLTVL.

The DNA of the CDR3 is TGTGCCAGCAGCGTAGGACACTCTGGAAACACCATATATTTT. It encodes CASSVGHSGNTIYF. The genes are TRBV9 and TRBJ1-3, with D hard to call. Germline CDR1 is SGDLS and CDR2 is YYNGEE. The CDR3 loop spans 14 amino acids. Trimming cost V 0 bases and J 0 bases, with 4 bases left between them.

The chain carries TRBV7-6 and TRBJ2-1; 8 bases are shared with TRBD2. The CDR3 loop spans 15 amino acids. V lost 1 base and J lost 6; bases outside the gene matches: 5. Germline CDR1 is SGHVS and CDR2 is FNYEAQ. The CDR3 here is CASSLGGAGGNEQFF. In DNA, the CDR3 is TGTGCCAGCAGCTTAGGGGGGGCGGGAGGCAATGAGCAGTTCTTC. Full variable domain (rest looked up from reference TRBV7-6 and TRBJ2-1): GAGVSQSPRYKVTKRGQDVALRCDPISGHVSLYWYRQALGQGPEFLTYFNYEAQQDKSGLPNDRFSAERPEGSISTLTIQRTEQRDSAMYRCASSLGGAGGNEQFFGPGTRLTVL.

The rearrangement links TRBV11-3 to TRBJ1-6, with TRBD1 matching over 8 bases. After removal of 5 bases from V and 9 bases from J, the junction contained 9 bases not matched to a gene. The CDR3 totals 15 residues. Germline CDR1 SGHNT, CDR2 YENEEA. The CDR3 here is CASSARTGRTSPLHF. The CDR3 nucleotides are TGTGCCAGCAGCGCACGGACAGGGAGAACTTCACCCCTCCACTTT.

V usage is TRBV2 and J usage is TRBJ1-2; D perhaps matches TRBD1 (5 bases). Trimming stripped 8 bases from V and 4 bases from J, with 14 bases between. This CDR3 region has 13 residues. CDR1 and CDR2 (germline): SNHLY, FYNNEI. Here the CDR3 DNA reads TGTGCCAGCCTCGACAGAAGTAGCTATGGCTACACCTTC. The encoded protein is CASLDRSSYGYTF.

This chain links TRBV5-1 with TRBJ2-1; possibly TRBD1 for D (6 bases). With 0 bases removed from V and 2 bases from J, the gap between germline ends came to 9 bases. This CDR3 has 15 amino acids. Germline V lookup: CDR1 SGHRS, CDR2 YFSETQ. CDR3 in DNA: TGCGCCAGCAGCTTGGTAGGACAGACCTACAATGAGCAGTTCTTC. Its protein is CASSLVGQTYNEQFF.

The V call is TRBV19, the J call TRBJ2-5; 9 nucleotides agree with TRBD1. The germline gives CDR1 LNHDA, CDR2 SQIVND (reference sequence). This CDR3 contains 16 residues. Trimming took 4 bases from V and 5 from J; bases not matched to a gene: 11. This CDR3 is CASSSPRDRASETQYF. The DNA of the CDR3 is TGTGCCAGTAGTAGCCCGCGGGACAGGGCTTCGGAGACCCAGTACTTC.

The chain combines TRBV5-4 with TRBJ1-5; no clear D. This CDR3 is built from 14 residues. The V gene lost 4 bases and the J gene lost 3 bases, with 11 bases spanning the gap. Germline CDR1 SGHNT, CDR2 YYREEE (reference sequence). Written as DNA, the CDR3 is TGTGCCAGCAGCAACCGGGATCTCAATCAGCCCCAGCATTTT. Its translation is CASSNRDLNQPQHF. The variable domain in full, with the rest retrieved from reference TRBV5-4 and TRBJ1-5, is ETGVTQSPTHLIKTRGQQVTLRCSSQSGHNTVSWYQQALGQGPQFIFQYYREEENGRGNFPPRFSGLQFPNYSSELNVNALELDDSALYLCASSNRDLNQPQHFGDGTRLSIL.

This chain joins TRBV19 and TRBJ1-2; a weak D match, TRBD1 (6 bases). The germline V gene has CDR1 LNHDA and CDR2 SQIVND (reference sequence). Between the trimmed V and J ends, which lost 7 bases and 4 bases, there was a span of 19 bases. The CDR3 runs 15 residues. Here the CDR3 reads CASTHAGGPIYGYTF. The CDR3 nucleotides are TGTGCCAGTACCCACGCGGGGGGGCCTATCTATGGCTACACCTTC.

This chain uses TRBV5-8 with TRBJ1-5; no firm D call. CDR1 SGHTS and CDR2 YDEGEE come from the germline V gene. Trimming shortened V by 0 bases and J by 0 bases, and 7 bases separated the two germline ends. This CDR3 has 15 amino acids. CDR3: CASSLGALSNQPQHF. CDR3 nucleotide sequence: TGTGCCAGCAGCTTGGGGGCCCTTAGCAATCAGCCCCAGCATTTT.

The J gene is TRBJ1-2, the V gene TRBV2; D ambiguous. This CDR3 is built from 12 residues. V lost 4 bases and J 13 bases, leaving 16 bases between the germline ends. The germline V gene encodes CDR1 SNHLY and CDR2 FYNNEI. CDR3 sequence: CASSVSGSVCTF. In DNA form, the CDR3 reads TGTGCCAGCAGTGTTAGCGGATCGGTGTGCACCTTC.

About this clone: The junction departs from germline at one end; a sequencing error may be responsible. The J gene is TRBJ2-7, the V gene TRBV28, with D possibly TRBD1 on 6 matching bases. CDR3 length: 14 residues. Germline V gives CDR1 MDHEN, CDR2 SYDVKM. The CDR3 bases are TGTGCCAGCAGTTTATGGCAGGGGACCTACGGGCAGTACTTC. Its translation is CASSLWQGTYGQYF.

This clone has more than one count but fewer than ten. The CDR3 nucleotides are TGCGCCAGCAGACGGGACAGGGGTAATTCACCCCTCCACTTT. Protein sequence: CASRRDRGNSPLHF. The chain joins TRBV5-1 to TRBJ1-6; TRBD1 aligns across 10 bases. CDR1 is SGHRS and CDR2 is YFSETQ in the germline V gene. This CDR3 contains 14 residues. V shed 5 bases, J shed 6 bases, and the junction held 2 bases outside the gene matches. The whole variable domain, remainder taken from reference TRBV5-1 and TRBJ1-6, is KAGVTQTPRYLIKTRGQQVTLSCSPISGHRSVSWYQQTPGQGLQFLFEYFSETQRNKGNFPGRFSGRQFSNSRSEMNVSTLELGDSALYLCASRRDRGNSPLHFGNGTRLTVT.

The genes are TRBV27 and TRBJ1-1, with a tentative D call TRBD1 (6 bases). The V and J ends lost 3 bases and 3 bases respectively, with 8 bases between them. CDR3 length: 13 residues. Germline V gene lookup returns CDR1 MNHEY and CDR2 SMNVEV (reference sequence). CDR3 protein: CASSFRGYTEAFF. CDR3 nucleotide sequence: TGTGCCAGCAGTTTCAGGGGTTACACTGAAGCTTTCTTT.